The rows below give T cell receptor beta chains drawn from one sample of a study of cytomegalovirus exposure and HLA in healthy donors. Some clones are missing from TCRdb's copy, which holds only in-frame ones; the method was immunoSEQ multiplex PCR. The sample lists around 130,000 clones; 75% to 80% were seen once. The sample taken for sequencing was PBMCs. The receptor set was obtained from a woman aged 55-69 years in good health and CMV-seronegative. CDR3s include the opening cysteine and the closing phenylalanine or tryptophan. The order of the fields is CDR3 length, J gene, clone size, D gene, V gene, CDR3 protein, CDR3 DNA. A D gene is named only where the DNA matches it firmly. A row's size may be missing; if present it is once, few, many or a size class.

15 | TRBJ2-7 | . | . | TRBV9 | CASSPNRVGSYEQYF | TGTGCCAGCAGTCCAAACAGGGTCGGCTCCTACGAGCAGTACTTC
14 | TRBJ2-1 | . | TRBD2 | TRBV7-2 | CASRGTSGSREQFF | TGTGCCAGCAGGGGGACTAGCGGGAGTCGTGAGCAGTTCTTC
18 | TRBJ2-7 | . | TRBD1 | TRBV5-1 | CASSLELVFGTVSYEQYF | TGCGCCAGCAGCTTGGAGCTTGTTTTCGGGACAGTCTCCTACGAGCAGTACTTC
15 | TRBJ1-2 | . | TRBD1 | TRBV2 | CASSDDRALNYGYTF | TGTGCCAGCAGTGATGACAGGGCCCTTAACTATGGCTACACCTTC
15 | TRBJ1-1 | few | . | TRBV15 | CATSRESGMNTEAFF | TGTGCCACCAGCAGAGAGTCAGGGATGAACACTGAAGCTTTCTTT
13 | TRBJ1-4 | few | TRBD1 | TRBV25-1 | CASKLGGVGKLFF | TGTGCCAGCAAGTTAGGGGGCGTAGGAAAACTGTTTTTT
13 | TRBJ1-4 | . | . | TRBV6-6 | CASSYDTADSLFF | TGTGCCAGCAGTTACGATACAGCAGATTCACTGTTTTTT
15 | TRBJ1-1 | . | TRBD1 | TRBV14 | CASSQARGAGGMAFF | TGTGCCAGCAGCCAAGCCAGGGGGGCGGGGGGTATGGCTTTCTTT
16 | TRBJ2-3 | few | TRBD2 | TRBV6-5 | CASSYEASGRTDTQYF | TGTGCCAGCAGTTACGAGGCTAGCGGGAGGACAGATACGCAGTATTTT
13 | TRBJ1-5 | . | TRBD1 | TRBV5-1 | CASRQGADQPQHF | TGCGCCAGCAGACAGGGGGCTGATCAGCCCCAGCATTTT
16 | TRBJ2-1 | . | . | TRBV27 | CASSPLSGRRYNEQFF | TGTGCCAGCAGTCCCCTAAGCGGAAGACGATACAATGAGCAGTTCTTC
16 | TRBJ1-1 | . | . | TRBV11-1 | CASSLGGQGKNTEAFF | TGTGCCAGCAGCTTAGGGGGGCAGGGGAAGAACACTGAAGCTTTCTTT
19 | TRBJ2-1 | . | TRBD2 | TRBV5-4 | CASSTPTSGRAQGYNEQFF | TGTGCCAGCAGCACCCCAACTAGCGGGAGGGCCCAAGGGTACAATGAGCAGTTCTTC
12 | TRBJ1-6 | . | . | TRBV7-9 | CASSADRGPLHF | TGTGCCAGCAGCGCTGACAGAGGACCCCTCCACTTT
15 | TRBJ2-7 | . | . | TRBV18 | CASSPSDRHSYEQYF | TGTGCCAGCTCACCATCGGACAGACATTCCTACGAGCAGTACTTC
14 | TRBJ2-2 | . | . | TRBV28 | CASREGGNTGELFF | TGTGCCAGCAGAGAAGGGGGGAACACCGGGGAGCTGTTTTTT
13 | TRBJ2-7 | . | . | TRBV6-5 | CASCRATGYEQYF | TGTGCCAGTTGCAGGGCTACGGGCTACGAGCAGTACTTC
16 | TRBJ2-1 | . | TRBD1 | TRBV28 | CASSTPTGGMGNEQFF | TGTGCCAGCAGTACTCCGACAGGGGGCATGGGGAATGAGCAGTTCTTC
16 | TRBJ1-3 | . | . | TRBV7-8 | CASSFNQVGSGNTIYF | TGTGCCAGCAGCTTTAATCAGGTTGGCTCTGGAAACACCATATATTTT
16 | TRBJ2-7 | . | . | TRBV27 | CASRAGKAPGAYEQYF | TGTGCCAGCAGGGCAGGGAAGGCCCCGGGCGCCTACGAGCAGTACTTC
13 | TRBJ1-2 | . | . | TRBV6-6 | CASSDRSNYGYTF | TGTGCCAGCAGCGACAGATCTAACTATGGCTACACCTTC
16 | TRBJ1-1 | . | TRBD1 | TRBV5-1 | CASSLTGDLMNTEAFF | TGCGCCAGCAGCTTGACAGGGGACCTCATGAACACTGAAGCTTTCTTT
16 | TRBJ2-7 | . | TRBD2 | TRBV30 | CAWSVQSSGSGYEQYF | TGTGCCTGGAGTGTACAATCCAGCGGGAGTGGGTACGAGCAGTACTTC
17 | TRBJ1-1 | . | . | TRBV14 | CASSQGIRGKVNTEAFF | TGTGCCAGCAGCCAAGGGATTCGCGGAAAGGTGAACACTGAAGCTTTCTTT
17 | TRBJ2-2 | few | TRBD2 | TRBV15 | CATSDGLAGEGAGELFF | TGTGCCACCAGCGACGGACTAGCGGGAGAAGGGGCCGGGGAGCTGTTTTTT
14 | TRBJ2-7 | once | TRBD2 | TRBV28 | CASSRRLAGYEQYF | TGTGCCAGCAGTAGAAGACTAGCGGGTTACGAGCAGTACTTC
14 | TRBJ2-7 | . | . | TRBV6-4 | CASSLIQTDYEQYF | TGTGCCAGCAGCCTTATACAGACCGACTACGAGCAGTACTTC
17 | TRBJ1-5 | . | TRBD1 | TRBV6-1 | CASSAGQGAVRNQPQHF | TGTGCCAGCAGTGCAGGGCAGGGGGCCGTTCGCAATCAGCCCCAGCATTTT
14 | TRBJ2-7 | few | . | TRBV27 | CASSHGLTSYEQYF | TGTGCCAGCAGTCATGGGCTAACCTCCTACGAGCAGTACTTC
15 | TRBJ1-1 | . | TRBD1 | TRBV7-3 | CASNLGQAMNTEAFF | TGTGCCAGCAACCTCGGACAGGCGATGAACACTGAAGCTTTCTTT
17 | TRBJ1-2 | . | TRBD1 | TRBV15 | CATSTGEPDRGNYGYTF | TGTGCCACCAGCACCGGGGAGCCCGACAGGGGGAACTATGGCTACACCTTC
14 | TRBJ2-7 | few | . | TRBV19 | CASSLRGETYEQYF | TGTGCCAGTAGCTTACGAGGCGAAACCTACGAGCAGTACTTC
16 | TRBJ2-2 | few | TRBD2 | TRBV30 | CAWRPRAGGVGGELFF | TGTGCCTGGAGACCGCGGGCGGGGGGGGTTGGCGGGGAGCTGTTTTTT
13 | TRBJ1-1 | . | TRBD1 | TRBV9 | CASSTQGWGEAFF | TGTGCCAGCAGCACACAGGGGTGGGGTGAAGCTTTCTTT
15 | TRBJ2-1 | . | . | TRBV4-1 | CASSRRGEVYNEQFF | TGCGCCAGCAGCCGGCGAGGGGAGGTCTACAATGAGCAGTTCTTC
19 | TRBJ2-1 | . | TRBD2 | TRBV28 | CASSFSGLAEASSYNEQFF | TGTGCCAGCAGTTTCTCCGGACTAGCGGAGGCCAGCTCCTACAATGAGCAGTTCTTC
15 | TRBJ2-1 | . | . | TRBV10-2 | CASSLSIASYNEQFF | TGCGCCAGCAGTCTTAGCATTGCCTCCTACAATGAGCAGTTCTTC
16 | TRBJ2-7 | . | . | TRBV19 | CASSIGGPGQSYEQYF | TGTGCCAGTAGTATAGGAGGGCCGGGACAATCCTACGAGCAGTACTTC
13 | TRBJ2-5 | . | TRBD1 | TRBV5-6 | CASTSDRAETQYF | TGTGCCAGCACCTCGGACAGGGCAGAGACCCAGTACTTC
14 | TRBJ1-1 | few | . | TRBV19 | CASSINGGGAEAFF | TGTGCCAGTAGTATCAACGGGGGGGGCGCTGAAGCTTTCTTT
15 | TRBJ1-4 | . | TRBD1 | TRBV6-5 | CASSPSGGNGEKLFF | TGTGCCAGCAGTCCCTCAGGGGGCAATGGTGAAAAACTGTTTTTT
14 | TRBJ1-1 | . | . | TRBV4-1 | CASSPDRLNTEAFF | TGCGCCAGCAGCCCGGACAGATTGAACACTGAAGCTTTCTTT
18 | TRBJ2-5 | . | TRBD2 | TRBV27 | CASSSTSGRRGLQETQYF | TGTGCCAGCAGTTCAACTAGCGGGAGGCGCGGACTCCAAGAGACCCAGTACTTC
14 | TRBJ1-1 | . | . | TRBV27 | CASSGRTVNTEAFF | TGTGCCAGCAGTGGCAGGACAGTAAACACTGAAGCTTTCTTT
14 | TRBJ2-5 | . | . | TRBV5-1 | CASSRRDNQETQYF | TGCGCCAGCAGCCGCCGGGACAACCAAGAGACCCAGTACTTC
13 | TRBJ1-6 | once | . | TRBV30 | CAWIGQNNSPLHF | TGTGCCTGGATCGGACAGAATAATTCACCCCTCCACTTT
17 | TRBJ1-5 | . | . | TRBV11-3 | CASSLVEDSYSNQPQHF | TGTGCCAGCAGCTTAGTGGAGGACAGCTATAGCAATCAGCCCCAGCATTTT
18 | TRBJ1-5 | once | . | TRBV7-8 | CASSLVRKALDSNQPQHF | TGTGCCAGCAGCTTAGTACGGAAAGCACTAGATAGCAATCAGCCCCAGCATTTT
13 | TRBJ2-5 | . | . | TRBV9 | CASSPTPGETQYF | TGTGCCAGCAGCCCGACTCCCGGAGAGACCCAGTACTTC
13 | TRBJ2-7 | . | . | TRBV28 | CASSLPEGYEQYF | TGTGCCAGCAGTTTACCCGAGGGTTACGAGCAGTACTTC
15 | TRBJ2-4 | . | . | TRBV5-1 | CATSKGGGAKNIQYF | TGCGCCACCTCGAAAGGCGGCGGGGCCAAAAACATTCAGTACTTC
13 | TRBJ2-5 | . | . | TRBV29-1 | CSVVLGARETQYF | TGCAGCGTTGTTCTGGGGGCTAGGGAGACCCAGTACTTC
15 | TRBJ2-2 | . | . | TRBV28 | CASSLWSGFAGELFF | TGTGCCAGCAGTTTATGGTCGGGGTTCGCCGGGGAGCTGTTTTTT
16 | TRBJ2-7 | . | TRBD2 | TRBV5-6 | CASSLAGGGSPYEQYF | TGTGCCAGCAGCCTAGCGGGGGGGGGTTCCCCCTACGAGCAGTACTTC
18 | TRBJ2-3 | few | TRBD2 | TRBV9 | CASSVSLLGGTSTDTQYF | TGTGCCAGCAGCGTAAGCCTGTTGGGGGGGACTAGCACAGATACGCAGTATTTT
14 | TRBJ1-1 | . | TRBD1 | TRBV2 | CASSVGQGYTEAFF | TGTGCCAGCAGCGTCGGACAGGGGTACACTGAAGCTTTCTTT
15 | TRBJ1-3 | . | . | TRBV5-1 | CASSGGQNSGNTIYF | TGCGCCAGCAGCGGGGGACAAAACTCTGGAAACACCATATATTTT